The present T cell receptor (beta chain) was sequenced within a study of blood T cell repertoires in COVID-19. In the source study's methods: Amplification from reference gene primers served as the basis for estimated nucleated cell counts. TCRdb's copy holds only in-frame clones and misses some; the assay was immunoSEQ multiplex PCR. The DNA gave D and trimming, while V, J and clone size come from that table. The table has some 99,000 clones, 84% seen once. This TCR was sampled from a woman between 50 and 59 years old with acute or convalescent COVID-19. The sequenced sample was peripheral blood.

The CDR3 region has the DNA TGTGCAGCTGGCCGCGGGGGGAACTCCTACAATGAGCAGTTCTTC. Protein product: CAAGRGGNSYNEQFF. The rearrangement links TRBV6-5 to TRBJ2-1; TRBD2 matches at 8 bases. Germline V gives CDR1 MNHEY, CDR2 SVGAGI. This CDR3 spans 15 amino acids.